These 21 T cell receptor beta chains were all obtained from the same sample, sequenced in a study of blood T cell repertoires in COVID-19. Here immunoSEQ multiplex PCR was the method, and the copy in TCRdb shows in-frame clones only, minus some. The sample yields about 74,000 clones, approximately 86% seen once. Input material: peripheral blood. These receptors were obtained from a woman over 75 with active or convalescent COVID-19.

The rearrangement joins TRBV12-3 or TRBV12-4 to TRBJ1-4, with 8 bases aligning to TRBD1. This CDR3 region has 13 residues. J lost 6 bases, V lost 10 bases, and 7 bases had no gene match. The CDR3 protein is CAKATGGHEKLFF. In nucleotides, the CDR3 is TGTGCCAAAGCTACAGGGGGACATGAAAAACTGTTTTTT.

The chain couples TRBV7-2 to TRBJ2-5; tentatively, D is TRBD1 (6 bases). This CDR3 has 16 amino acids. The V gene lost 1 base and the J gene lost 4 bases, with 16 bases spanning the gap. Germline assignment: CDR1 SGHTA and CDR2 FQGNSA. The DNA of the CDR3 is TGTGCCAGCAGCTTAGGGCGGAACAGGGAGCGAGAGACCCAGTACTTC. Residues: CASSLGRNRERETQYF.

DNA of the CDR3: TGTGCCATCAGTGAGTCCAGGGGGACTGAAGCTTTCTTT. Residues: CAISESRGTEAFF. The chain recombines TRBV10-3 with TRBJ1-1; TRBD1 agrees at 7 bases. The CDR3 sequence is 13 residues long. From germline, CDR1 is ENHRY and CDR2 SYGVKD. Germline trimming cut 0 bases from V and 5 bases from J; bases unmatched to any gene: 0.

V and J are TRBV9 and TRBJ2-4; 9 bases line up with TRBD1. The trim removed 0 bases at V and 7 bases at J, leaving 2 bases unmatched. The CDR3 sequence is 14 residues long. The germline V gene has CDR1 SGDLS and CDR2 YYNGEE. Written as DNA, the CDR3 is TGTGCCAGCAGCGTAGCTGACAGGGGGAACATTCAGTACTTC. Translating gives CASSVADRGNIQYF.

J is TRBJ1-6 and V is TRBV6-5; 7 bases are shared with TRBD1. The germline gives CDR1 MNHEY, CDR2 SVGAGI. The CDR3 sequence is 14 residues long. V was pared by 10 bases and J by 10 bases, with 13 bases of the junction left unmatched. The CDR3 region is CATQETGIGSPLHF. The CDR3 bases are TGTGCCACCCAGGAGACAGGGATCGGCTCACCCCTCCACTTT.

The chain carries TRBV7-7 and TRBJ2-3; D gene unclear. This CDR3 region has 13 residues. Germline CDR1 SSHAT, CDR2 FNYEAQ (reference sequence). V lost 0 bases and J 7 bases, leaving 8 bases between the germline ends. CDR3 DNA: TGTGCCAGCAGCTTAGCTGCTAGTAATACGCAGTATTTT. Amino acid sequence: CASSLAASNTQYF.

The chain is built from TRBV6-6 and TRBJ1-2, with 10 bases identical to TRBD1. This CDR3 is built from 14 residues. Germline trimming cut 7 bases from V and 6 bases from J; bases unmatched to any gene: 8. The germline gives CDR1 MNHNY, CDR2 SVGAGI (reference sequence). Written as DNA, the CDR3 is TGTGCCAGCATTCCCGCGGGACAGGGGAATGGCTACACCTTC. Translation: CASIPAGQGNGYTF.

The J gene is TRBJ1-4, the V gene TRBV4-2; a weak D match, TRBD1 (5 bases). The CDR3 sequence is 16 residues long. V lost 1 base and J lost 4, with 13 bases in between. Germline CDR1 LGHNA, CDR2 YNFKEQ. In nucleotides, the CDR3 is TGTGCCAGCAGCCAAGGGGGGGTGGGAATTAATGAAAAACTGTTTTTT. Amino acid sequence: CASSQGGVGINEKLFF.

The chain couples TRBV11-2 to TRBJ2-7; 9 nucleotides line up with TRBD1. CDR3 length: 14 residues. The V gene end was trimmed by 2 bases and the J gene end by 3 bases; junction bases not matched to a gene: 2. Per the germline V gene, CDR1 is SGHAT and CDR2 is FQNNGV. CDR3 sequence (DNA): TGTGCCAGCAGCTTAATGGGACAGGGCTACGAGCAGTACTTC. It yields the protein CASSLMGQGYEQYF.

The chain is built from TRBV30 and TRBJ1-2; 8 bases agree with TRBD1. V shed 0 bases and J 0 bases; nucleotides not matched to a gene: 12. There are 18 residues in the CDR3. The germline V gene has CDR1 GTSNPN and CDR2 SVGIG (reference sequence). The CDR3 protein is CAWSVRTGTGPSNYGYTF. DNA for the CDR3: TGTGCCTGGAGTGTGAGGACCGGGACAGGCCCCTCTAACTATGGCTACACCTTC.

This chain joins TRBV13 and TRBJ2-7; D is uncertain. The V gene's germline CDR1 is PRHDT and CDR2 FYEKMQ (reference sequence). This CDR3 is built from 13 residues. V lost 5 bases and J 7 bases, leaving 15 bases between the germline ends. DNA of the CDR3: TGTGCCAGCAGCGCTGGCCTCAGTTGGGAGCAGTACTTC. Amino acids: CASSAGLSWEQYF.

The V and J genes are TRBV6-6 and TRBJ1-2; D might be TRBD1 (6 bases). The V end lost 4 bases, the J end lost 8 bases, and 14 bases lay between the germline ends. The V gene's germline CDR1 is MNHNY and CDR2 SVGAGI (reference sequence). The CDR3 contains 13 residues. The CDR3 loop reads CASSSRTAGGYTF. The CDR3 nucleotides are TGTGCCAGCAGTTCCCGGACAGCGGGGGGCTACACCTTC.

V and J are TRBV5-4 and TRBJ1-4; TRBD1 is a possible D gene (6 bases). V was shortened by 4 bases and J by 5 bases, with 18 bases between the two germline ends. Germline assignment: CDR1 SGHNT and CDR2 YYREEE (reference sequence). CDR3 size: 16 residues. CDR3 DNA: TGTGCCAGCAGCCCCAGCCCCGGGACACAAAATGAAAAACTGTTTTTT. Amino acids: CASSPSPGTQNEKLFF.

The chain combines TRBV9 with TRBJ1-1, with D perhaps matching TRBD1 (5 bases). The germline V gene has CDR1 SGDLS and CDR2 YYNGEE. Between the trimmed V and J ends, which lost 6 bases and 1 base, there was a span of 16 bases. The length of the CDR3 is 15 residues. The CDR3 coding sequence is TGTGCCAGCACCCTAGGGGCGGCCGGGAACACTGAAGCTTTCTTT. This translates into CASTLGAAGNTEAFF.

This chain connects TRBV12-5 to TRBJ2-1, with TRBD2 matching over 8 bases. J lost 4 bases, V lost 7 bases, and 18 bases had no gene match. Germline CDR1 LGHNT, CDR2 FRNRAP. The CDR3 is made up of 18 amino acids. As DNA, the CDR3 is TGTGCTAGTGAGTACTTAGCGGGATCCCCCCTTGGGTACAATGAGCAGTTCTTC. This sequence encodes CASEYLAGSPLGYNEQFF. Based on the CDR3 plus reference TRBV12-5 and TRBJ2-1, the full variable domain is DARVTQTPRHKVTEMGQEVTMRCQPILGHNTVFWYRQTMMQGLELLAYFRNRAPLDDSGMPKDRFSAEMPDATLATLKIQPSEPRDSAVYFCASEYLAGSPLGYNEQFFGPGTRLTVL.

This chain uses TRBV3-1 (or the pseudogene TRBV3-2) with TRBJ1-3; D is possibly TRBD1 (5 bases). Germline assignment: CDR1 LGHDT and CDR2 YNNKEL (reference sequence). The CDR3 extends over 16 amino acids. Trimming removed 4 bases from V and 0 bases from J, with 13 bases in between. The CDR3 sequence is CASSPGGRISGNTIYF. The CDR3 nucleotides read TGTGCCAGCAGCCCCGGGGGTCGCATCTCTGGAAACACCATATATTTT.

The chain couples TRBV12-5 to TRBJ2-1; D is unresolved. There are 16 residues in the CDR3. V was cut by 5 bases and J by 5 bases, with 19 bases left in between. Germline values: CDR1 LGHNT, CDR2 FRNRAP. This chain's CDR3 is CASGPRLVTLDNEQFF. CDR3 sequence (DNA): TGTGCTAGTGGTCCCCGGTTGGTTACCTTAGACAATGAGCAGTTCTTC.

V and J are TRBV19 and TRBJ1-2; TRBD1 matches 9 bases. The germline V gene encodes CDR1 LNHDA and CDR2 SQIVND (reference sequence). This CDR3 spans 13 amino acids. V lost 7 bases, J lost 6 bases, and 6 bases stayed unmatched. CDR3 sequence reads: CASNQQGADGYTF. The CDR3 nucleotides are TGTGCCAGTAATCAACAGGGGGCTGATGGCTACACCTTC.

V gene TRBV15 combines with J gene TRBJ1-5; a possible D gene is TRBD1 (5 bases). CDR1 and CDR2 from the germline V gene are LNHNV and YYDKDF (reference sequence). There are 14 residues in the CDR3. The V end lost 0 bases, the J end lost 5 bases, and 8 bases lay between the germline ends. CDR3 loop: CATSRDARDQPQHF. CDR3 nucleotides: TGTGCCACCAGCAGAGATGCCAGGGATCAGCCCCAGCATTTT.

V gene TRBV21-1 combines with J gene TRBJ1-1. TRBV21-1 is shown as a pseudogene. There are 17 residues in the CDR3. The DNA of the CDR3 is TGTGCCAGCAGCAGACGAAGCGGGCAGGGCAGAAACACTGAAGCTTTCTTT. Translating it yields CASSRRSGQGRNTEAFF.

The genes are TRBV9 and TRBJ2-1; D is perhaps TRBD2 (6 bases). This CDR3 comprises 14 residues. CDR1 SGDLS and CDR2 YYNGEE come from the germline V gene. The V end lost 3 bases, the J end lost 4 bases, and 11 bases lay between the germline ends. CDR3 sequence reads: CASSASASYNEQFF. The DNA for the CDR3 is TGTGCCAGCAGCGCTAGCGCTAGTTACAATGAGCAGTTCTTC.